The 27 T cell receptor beta chains in this list originate from one sample, sequenced in a study of blood T cell repertoires in COVID-19. Clones were sequenced by immunoSEQ multiplex PCR, and TCRdb holds only the in-frame ones, with some missing. The profile covers more than 90,000 clones, with about nine tenths appearing a single time and 7.7% taken by the ten largest. Sequenced sample: peripheral blood. The receptors were sampled from a human donor in a cohort sampled during active COVID-19.

This chain links TRBV5-6 with TRBJ1-5; D is perhaps TRBD1 (5 bases). The CDR3 extends over 15 amino acids. The germline CDR1 and CDR2 sequences are SGHDT and YYEEEE. V was cut by 4 bases and J by 0 bases, with 11 bases left in between. CDR3 sequence (DNA): TGTGCCAGCAGCCTGCAGGGATATAGCAATCAGCCCCAGCATTTT. This gives the protein CASSLQGYSNQPQHF.

The V gene is TRBV24-1, the J gene TRBJ2-1; 9 bases map to TRBD2. The CDR3 runs to 18 residues. V trimming: 4 bases; J trimming: 7 bases; junction bases outside the gene matches: 16. From germline, CDR1 is KGHDR and CDR2 SFDVKD. CDR3 nucleotide sequence: TGTGCCACCAGTGACGCAAAACCGGTTAGCGGGAGATTAAATGAGCAGTTCTTC. Translating it yields CATSDAKPVSGRLNEQFF.

This sequence joins TRBV15 and TRBJ2-7, with D possibly being TRBD1 (6 bases). Trimming shortened V by 2 bases and J by 3 bases, and 17 bases separated the two germline ends. Per the germline V gene, CDR1 is LNHNV and CDR2 is YYDKDF (reference sequence). The CDR3 is 16 amino acids. In DNA, the CDR3 is TGTGCCACCAGCAGACCACAGGGTGATTTCTTCTACGAGCAGTACTTC. It translates to CATSRPQGDFFYEQYF. The variable domain in full, with the rest retrieved from reference TRBV15 and TRBJ2-7, is DAMVIQNPRYQVTQFGKPVTLSCSQTLNHNVMYWYQQKSSQAPKLLFHYYDKDFNNEADTPDNFQSRRPNTSFCFLDIRSPGLGDTAMYLCATSRPQGDFFYEQYFGPGTRLTVT.

This clone was seen just once. V gene TRBV10-3 combines with J gene TRBJ2-1; D might be TRBD2 (6 bases). With 4 bases removed from V and 2 bases from J, the gap between germline ends came to 15 bases. Per germline, CDR1 ENHRY and CDR2 SYGVKD. This CDR3 has 16 amino acids. CDR3 loop: CAISGRVGGAYNEQFF. The CDR3 DNA reads TGTGCCATCAGTGGCCGGGTGGGCGGGGCCTACAATGAGCAGTTCTTC.

This clone was seen only once. This chain uses TRBV19 with TRBJ2-3, with 13 bases lining up with TRBD2. Losses at the gene ends were 3 bases for V and 0 bases for J; bases not matched to a gene: 6. Germline CDR1 and CDR2: LNHDA and SQIVND (reference sequence). The CDR3 is 18 residues long. DNA of the CDR3: TGTGCCAGTAGTATGGGGACTAGCGGGATCACTAGCACAGATACGCAGTATTTT. It codes for CASSMGTSGITSTDTQYF. Looking up the rest from reference TRBV19 and TRBJ2-3 gives the full variable domain: DGGITQSPKYLFRKEGQNVTLSCEQNLNHDAMYWYRQDPGQGLRLIYYSQIVNDFQKGDIAEGYSVSREKKESFPLTVTSAQKNPTAFYLCASSMGTSGITSTDTQYFGPGTRLTVL.

The rearrangement uses TRBV4-1 and TRBJ2-2, with D possibly matching TRBD1 (6 bases). The germline CDR1 and CDR2 sequences are MGHRA and YSYEKL. The CDR3 is 16 amino acids. Trimming stripped 4 bases from V and 0 bases from J, with 12 bases between. The DNA for the CDR3 is TGCGCCAGCAGCCCGGACAGTCGCGCGAACACCGGGGAGCTGTTTTTT. Protein sequence: CASSPDSRANTGELFF.

CDR3 coding DNA: TGTGCCAGCAGCCAGGACAGGGAGGCTTTCTTT. This encodes CASSQDREAFF. V and J are TRBV5-4 and TRBJ1-1; TRBD1 matches 8 bases. The CDR3 totals 11 residues. Germline CDR1 reads SGHNT; CDR2 reads YYREEE (reference sequence). V shed 4 bases and J 11 bases; nucleotides not matched to a gene: 4. Complete variable domain (other parts from reference TRBV5-4 and TRBJ1-1): ETGVTQSPTHLIKTRGQQVTLRCSSQSGHNTVSWYQQALGQGPQFIFQYYREEENGRGNFPPRFSGLQFPNYSSELNVNALELDDSALYLCASSQDREAFFGQGTRLTVV.

V and J are TRBV7-9 and TRBJ1-5, with D perhaps matching TRBD1 (5 bases). The V gene lost 0 bases and the J gene lost 4 bases, with 13 bases spanning the gap. The CDR3 has 16 amino acids. CDR1 and CDR2 (germline): SEHNR, FQNEAQ (reference sequence). The chain's CDR3 is CASSLAGEGRNQPQHF. In nucleotides, the CDR3 is TGTGCCAGCAGCTTAGCGGGGGAGGGTCGGAATCAGCCCCAGCATTTT.

This clone was observed a handful of times. CDR3 nucleotides: TGTGCCAGTAGTATAGATGGACAGGACTATGGCTACACCTTC. It yields the protein CASSIDGQDYGYTF. The rearrangement joins TRBV19 to TRBJ1-2; TRBD1 aligns across 7 bases. The CDR3 contains 14 residues. Trimming removed 0 bases from V and 3 bases from J; junction bases left unmatched: 1. Germline CDR1 LNHDA, CDR2 SQIVND (reference sequence). Full variable domain (rest looked up from reference TRBV19 and TRBJ1-2): DGGITQSPKYLFRKEGQNVTLSCEQNLNHDAMYWYRQDPGQGLRLIYYSQIVNDFQKGDIAEGYSVSREKKESFPLTVTSAQKNPTAFYLCASSIDGQDYGYTFGSGTRLTVV.

The CDR3 region has the DNA TGTGCCAGCAGCGCTCGGGGGGACAGGGTTTCACCCCTCCACTTT. Protein: CASSARGDRVSPLHF. The rearrangement joins TRBV7-8 to TRBJ1-6; 9 nucleotides line up with TRBD1. CDR1 and CDR2 (germline): SGHVS, FQNEAQ. With V trimmed by 5 bases and J by 9 bases, 8 bases remained unmatched. The CDR3 is 15 residues long.

The chain links TRBV11-2 to TRBJ2-1, with 7 positions matching TRBD2. This CDR3 is 16 amino acids long. From germline, CDR1 is SGHAT and CDR2 FQNNGV. The junction had 15 bases not matched to a gene; V was cut back by 5 bases and J by 8 bases. In DNA form, the CDR3 reads TGTGCCAGCAGCCTAATTAGGCTAGCGGTACAGGATGAGCAGTTCTTC. It is translated as CASSLIRLAVQDEQFF.

The V call is TRBV18, the J call TRBJ1-1, with a possible D match to TRBD1 (6 bases). This CDR3 has 15 residues. Between the trimmed V and J ends, which lost 0 bases and 2 bases, there was a span of 10 bases. Germline V gives CDR1 KGHSH, CDR2 LQKENI. The CDR3 bases are TGTGCCAGCTCACCACCTGGACAGCGTAACACTGAAGCTTTCTTT. This encodes CASSPPGQRNTEAFF.

This chain links TRBV4-1 with TRBJ2-7, with a weak D call TRBD1 (6 bases). The CDR3 loop spans 14 amino acids. The germline V gene encodes CDR1 MGHRA and CDR2 YSYEKL. Trimming removed 3 bases from V and 2 bases from J, with 11 bases in between. The DNA for the CDR3 is TGCGCCAGCAGCCACCCGACAGGCACCTACGAGCAGTACTTC. Protein sequence: CASSHPTGTYEQYF.

This chain joins TRBV2 and TRBJ2-3, with D tentatively TRBD1 (6 bases). Germline values: CDR1 SNHLY, CDR2 FYNNEI. Trimming left V 3 bases short and J 4 bases short, with 14 bases between. The CDR3 is made up of 15 amino acids. The CDR3 here is CASSDRDPGADTQYF. CDR3 nucleotide sequence: TGTGCCAGCAGTGACAGGGACCCAGGGGCAGATACGCAGTATTTT.

This chain connects TRBV11-3 to TRBJ2-1, with a possible D match to TRBD2 (6 bases). The CDR3 sequence is 18 residues long. Germline CDR1 reads SGHNT; CDR2 reads YENEEA. Trimming removed 0 bases from V and 5 bases from J, with 20 bases in between. Here the CDR3 reads CASSLDRRDLRPDNEQFF. In nucleotides, the CDR3 is TGTGCCAGCAGCTTAGATCGCCGGGACTTGCGTCCCGACAATGAGCAGTTCTTC.

The rearrangement joins TRBV5-6 to TRBJ1-6; 7 bases agree with TRBD1. Unmatched junction bases numbered 5, after V lost 4 bases and J lost 7 bases. The CDR3 sequence is 14 residues long. CDR1 is SGHDT and CDR2 is YYEEEE in the germline V gene. This CDR3 reads CASSPGGPNSPLHF. Written as DNA, the CDR3 is TGTGCCAGCAGCCCAGGGGGGCCAAATTCACCCCTCCACTTT.

CDR3 residues: CASSENRVTANEQFF. CDR3 nucleotide sequence: TGTGCCAGCAGTGAAAATCGGGTCACCGCCAATGAGCAGTTCTTC. The chain combines TRBV2 with TRBJ2-1; no definite D call. Germline V gene sequence: CDR1 SNHLY, CDR2 FYNNEI. Trimming stripped 2 bases from V and 6 bases from J, with 14 bases between. This CDR3 has 15 residues. Full variable domain (missing parts from reference TRBV2 and TRBJ2-1): EPEVTQTPSHQVTQMGQEVILRCVPISNHLYFYWYRQILGQKVEFLVSFYNNEISEKSEIFDDQFSVERPDGSNFTLKIRSTKLEDSAMYFCASSENRVTANEQFFGPGTRLTVL.

V is TRBV7-9 and J is TRBJ2-7; D is perhaps TRBD1 (6 bases). Per germline, CDR1 SEHNR and CDR2 FQNEAQ (reference sequence). Trimming shortened V by 4 bases and J by 6 bases, and 7 bases separated the two germline ends. CDR3 length: 11 residues. The CDR3 loop reads CASSWGLEQYF. CDR3 coding DNA: TGTGCCAGCAGCTGGGGGCTCGAGCAGTACTTC.

This clone was picked up a small number of times. CDR3 coding DNA: TGTGCCAGCAGCCCGCCCTGGCCAGCGGGGACTACCTACGAGCAGTACTTC. Encoded protein: CASSPPWPAGTTYEQYF. The chain recombines TRBV7-9 with TRBJ2-7, with 7 bases identical to TRBD2. Per the germline V gene, CDR1 is SEHNR and CDR2 is FQNEAQ (reference sequence). Losses at the gene ends were 5 bases for V and 2 bases for J; bases not matched to a gene: 15. The CDR3 length is 17 residues.

Of note for this clone: The same CDR3 arises from other DNA sequences in this sample as well. The chain joins TRBV5-1 to TRBJ2-7, with 8 bases fitting TRBD2. Trimming cost V 8 bases and J 4 bases; bases outside gene matches: 11. The CDR3 is 14 residues long. Germline V gene lookup returns CDR1 SGHRS and CDR2 YFSETQ. CDR3 loop: CASRWAGGLYEQYF. The CDR3 DNA follows: TGCGCCAGTAGGTGGGCGGGAGGTCTATACGAGCAGTACTTC.

J is TRBJ2-1 and V is TRBV12-3 or TRBV12-4, with D possibly being TRBD2 (5 bases). V was clipped by 5 bases and J by 12 bases, with 17 bases between them. The CDR3 is 13 residues long. The CDR3 nucleotides are TGTGCCAGCAGTCCCGCCCATCGAGAGGGGCAGTTCTTC. This translates into CASSPAHREGQFF.

This chain uses TRBV11-3 with TRBJ2-2; D is ambiguous. The CDR3 contains 13 residues. V lost 0 bases to trimming and J lost 4 bases, with 3 bases between them. Germline CDR1 and CDR2: SGHNT and YENEEA. In DNA, the CDR3 is TGTGCCAGCAGCTTAGATATCACCGGGGAGCTGTTTTTT. Translated: CASSLDITGELFF.

This chain uses TRBV6-5 with TRBJ2-1; 8 bases fit TRBD1. CDR1 and CDR2 (germline): MNHEY, SVGAGI. Trimming took 6 bases from V and 5 from J; bases not matched to a gene: 6. The CDR3 runs to 14 residues. CDR3 loop: CASRRTGIHNEQFF. In DNA form, the CDR3 reads TGTGCCAGCAGGCGGACAGGGATCCACAATGAGCAGTTCTTC.

The rearrangement uses TRBV9 and TRBJ2-1, with TRBD1 matching 7 bases. The CDR3 totals 16 residues. Looked up from germline, CDR1 is SGDLS and CDR2 is YYNGEE. Trimming took 4 bases from V and 6 from J; bases not matched to a gene: 13. The CDR3 DNA sequence: TGTGCCAGCAGCCCCCGACCCGGGACAGTTGGCAATGAGCAGTTCTTC. It specifies CASSPRPGTVGNEQFF.

This chain joins TRBV28 and TRBJ2-1, with TRBD1 as a possible D gene (6 bases). Trimming shortened V by 5 bases and J by 3 bases, and 11 bases separated the two germline ends. The CDR3 is 14 amino acids. The germline V gene encodes CDR1 MDHEN and CDR2 SYDVKM. CDR3 DNA sequence: TGTGCCAGCAGTATCCTACAGGGCTACAATGAGCAGTTCTTC. Translation: CASSILQGYNEQFF.

As concerns this clone: The germline gene is not matched at one end of the junction; a read error may be the cause. V is TRBV2 and J is TRBJ2-7, with D possibly being TRBD1 (6 bases). The CDR3 extends over 15 amino acids. CDR1 is SNHLY, CDR2 FYNNEI, per germline. The CDR3 is CASTSRGHPSNEQYF. CDR3 nucleotide sequence: TGTGCCAGCACCTCCAGGGGCCACCCCTCCAACGAGCAGTACTTC.

The chain combines TRBV12-2 with TRBJ2-3; the table's D call of TRBD2 was not tested on the DNA. TRBV12-2 is classified as a pseudogene. This CDR3 spans 17 amino acids. Written as DNA, the CDR3 is TGTGCAAGTCGCTTAGGACTAGCGGAGAGGCAGACAGATACGCAGTATTTT. Translating gives CASRLGLAERQTDTQYF.